This T cell receptor (beta chain) was sequenced during a study of identical twins. Study-wide findings and caveats: Those out-of-frame alpha sequences shared by twins showed an excess of low generation probability.

V lost 5 bases and J 2 bases, leaving 14 bases between the germline ends. From germline, CDR1 is MDHEN and CDR2 SYDVKM. The CDR3 has 15 residues. In TCRdb, the 5' RACE reads were re-called with MiXCR into one record per CDR3 protein. The sample lists about 150,000 distinct CDR3 sequences, under 4.5% seen once, with 7.5% to 8.5% in the top ten. In its sample, this clonotype was seen many times. What it binds is unknown. The rearrangement uses TRBV28 and TRBJ2-3; D unclear. This TCR derives from a man between 18 and 35 years old in good health. The sequenced sample consisted of memory T cells sorted from blood. CDR3 DNA: TGTGCCAGCAGTCTAGTATTAATATCCACAGATACGCAGTATTTT. Protein sequence: CASSLVLISTDTQYF.